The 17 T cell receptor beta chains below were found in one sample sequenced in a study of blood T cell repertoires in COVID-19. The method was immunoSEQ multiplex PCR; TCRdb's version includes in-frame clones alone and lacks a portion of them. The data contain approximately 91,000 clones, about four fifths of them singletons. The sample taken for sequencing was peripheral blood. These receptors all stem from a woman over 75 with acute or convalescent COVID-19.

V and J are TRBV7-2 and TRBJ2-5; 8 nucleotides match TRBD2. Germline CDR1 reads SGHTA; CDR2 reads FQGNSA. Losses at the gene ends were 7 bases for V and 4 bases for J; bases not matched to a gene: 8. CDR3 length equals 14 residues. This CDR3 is CASIRGGAGETQYF. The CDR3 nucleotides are TGTGCCAGCATCCGGGGGGGGGCTGGAGAGACCCAGTACTTC. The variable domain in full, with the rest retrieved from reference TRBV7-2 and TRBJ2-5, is GAGVSQSPSNKVTEKGKDVELRCDPISGHTALYWYRQSLGQGLEFLIYFQGNSAPDKSGLPSDRFSAERTGGSVSTLTIQRTQQEDSAVYLCASIRGGAGETQYFGPGTRLLVL.

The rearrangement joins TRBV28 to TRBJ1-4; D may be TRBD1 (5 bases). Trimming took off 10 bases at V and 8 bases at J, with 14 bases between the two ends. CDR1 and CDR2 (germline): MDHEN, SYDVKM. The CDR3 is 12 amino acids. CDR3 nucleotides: TGTGCCACCCGACCGGGGGAAGAAAAACTGTTTTTT. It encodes CATRPGEEKLFF.

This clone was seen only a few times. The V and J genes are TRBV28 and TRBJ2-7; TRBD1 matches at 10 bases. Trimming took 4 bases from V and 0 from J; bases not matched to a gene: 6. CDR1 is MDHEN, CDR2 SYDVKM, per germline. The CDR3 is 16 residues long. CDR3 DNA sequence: TGTGCCAGCAGTTCACCGGGACAGGGGAACTCCTACGAGCAGTACTTC. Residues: CASSSPGQGNSYEQYF.

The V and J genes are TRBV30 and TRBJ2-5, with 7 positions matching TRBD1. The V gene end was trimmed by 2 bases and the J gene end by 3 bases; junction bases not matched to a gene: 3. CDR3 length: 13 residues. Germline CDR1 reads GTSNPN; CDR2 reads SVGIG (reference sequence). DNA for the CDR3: TGTGCCTGGAGTTACGGGACAGAAGAGACCCAGTACTTC. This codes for CAWSYGTEETQYF.

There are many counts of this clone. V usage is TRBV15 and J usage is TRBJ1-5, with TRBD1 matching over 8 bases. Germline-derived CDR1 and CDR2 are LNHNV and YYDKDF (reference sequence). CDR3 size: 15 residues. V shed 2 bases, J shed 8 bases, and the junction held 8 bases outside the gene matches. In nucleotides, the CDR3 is TGTGCCACCAGCAGAAACCAGGGGGCTAGGGAGCCCCAGCATTTT. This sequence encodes CATSRNQGAREPQHF. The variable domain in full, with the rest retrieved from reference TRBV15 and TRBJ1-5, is DAMVIQNPRYQVTQFGKPVTLSCSQTLNHNVMYWYQQKSSQAPKLLFHYYDKDFNNEADTPDNFQSRRPNTSFCFLDIRSPGLGDTAMYLCATSRNQGAREPQHFGDGTRLSIL.

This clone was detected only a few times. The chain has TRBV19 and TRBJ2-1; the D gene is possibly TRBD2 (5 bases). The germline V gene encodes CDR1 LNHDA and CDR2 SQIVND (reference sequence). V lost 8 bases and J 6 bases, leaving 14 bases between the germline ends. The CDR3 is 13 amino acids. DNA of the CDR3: TGTGCCAGTGCCATCGTGGGGAGCAATGAGCAGTTCTTC. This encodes CASAIVGSNEQFF.

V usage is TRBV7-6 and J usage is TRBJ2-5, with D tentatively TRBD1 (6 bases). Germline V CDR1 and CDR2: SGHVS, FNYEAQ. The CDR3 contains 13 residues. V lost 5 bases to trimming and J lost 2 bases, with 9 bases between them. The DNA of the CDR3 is TGTGCCAGCAGCCCCGGACAGCAAGAGACCCAGTACTTC. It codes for CASSPGQQETQYF.

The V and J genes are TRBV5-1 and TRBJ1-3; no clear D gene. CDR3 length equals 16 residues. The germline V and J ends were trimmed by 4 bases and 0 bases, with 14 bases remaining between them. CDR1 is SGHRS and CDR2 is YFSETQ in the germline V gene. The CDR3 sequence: CASSPGLSASGNTIYF. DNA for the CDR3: TGCGCCAGCAGCCCCGGACTGTCGGCCTCTGGAAACACCATATATTTT.

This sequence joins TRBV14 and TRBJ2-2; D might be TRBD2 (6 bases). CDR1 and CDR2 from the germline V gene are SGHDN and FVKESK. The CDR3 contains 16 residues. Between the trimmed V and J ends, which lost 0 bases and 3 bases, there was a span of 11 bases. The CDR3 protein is CASSQEWPSDTGELFF. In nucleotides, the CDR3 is TGTGCCAGCAGCCAAGAATGGCCTAGCGACACCGGGGAGCTGTTTTTT.

The CDR3 coding sequence is TGTGCCAGCAGTTTACAACGGGATACGCAGTATTTT. Amino acid sequence: CASSLQRDTQYF. The chain links TRBV12-3 or TRBV12-4 to TRBJ2-3, with no clear D. Trimming took off 2 bases at V and 6 bases at J, with 6 bases between the two ends. The CDR3 is 12 amino acids.

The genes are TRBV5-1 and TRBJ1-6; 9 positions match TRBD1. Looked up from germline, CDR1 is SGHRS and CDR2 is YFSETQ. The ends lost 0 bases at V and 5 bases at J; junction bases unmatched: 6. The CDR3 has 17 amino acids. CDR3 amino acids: CASSLGLGTGNNSPLHF. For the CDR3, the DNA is TGCGCCAGCAGCTTGGGTCTCGGGACAGGGAATAATTCACCCCTCCACTTT.

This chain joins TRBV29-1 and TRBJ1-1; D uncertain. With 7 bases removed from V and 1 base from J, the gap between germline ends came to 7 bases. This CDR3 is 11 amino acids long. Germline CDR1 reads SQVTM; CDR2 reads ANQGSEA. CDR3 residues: CSARENTEAFF. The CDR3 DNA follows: TGCAGCGCCCGGGAGAACACTGAAGCTTTCTTT.

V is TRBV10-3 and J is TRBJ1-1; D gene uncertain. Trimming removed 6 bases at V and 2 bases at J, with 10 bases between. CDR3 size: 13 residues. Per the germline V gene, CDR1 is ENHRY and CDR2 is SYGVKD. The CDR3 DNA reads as TGTGCCATCAGGAGGACGGGAAACACTGAAGCTTTCTTT. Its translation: CAIRRTGNTEAFF.

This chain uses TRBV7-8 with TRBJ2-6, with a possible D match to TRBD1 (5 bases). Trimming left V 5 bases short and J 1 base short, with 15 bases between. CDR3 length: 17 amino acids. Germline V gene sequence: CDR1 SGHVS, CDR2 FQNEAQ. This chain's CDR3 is CASSAALRVSGANVLTF. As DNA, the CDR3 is TGTGCCAGCAGCGCGGCCCTCAGGGTTTCTGGGGCCAACGTCCTGACTTTC.

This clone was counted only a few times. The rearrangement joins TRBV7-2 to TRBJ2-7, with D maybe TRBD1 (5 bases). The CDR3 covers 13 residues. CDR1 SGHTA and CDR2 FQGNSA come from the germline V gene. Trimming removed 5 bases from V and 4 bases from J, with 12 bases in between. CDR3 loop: CASSPWPGYEQYF. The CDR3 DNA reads TGTGCCAGCAGCCCCTGGCCAGGGTACGAGCAGTACTTC.

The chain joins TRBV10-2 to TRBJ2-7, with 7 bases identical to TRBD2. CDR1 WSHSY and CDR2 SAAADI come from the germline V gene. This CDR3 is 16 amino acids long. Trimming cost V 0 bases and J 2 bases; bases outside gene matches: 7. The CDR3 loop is CASSESYPGGAYEQYF. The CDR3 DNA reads TGCGCCAGCAGTGAGTCGTACCCGGGGGGAGCCTACGAGCAGTACTTC.

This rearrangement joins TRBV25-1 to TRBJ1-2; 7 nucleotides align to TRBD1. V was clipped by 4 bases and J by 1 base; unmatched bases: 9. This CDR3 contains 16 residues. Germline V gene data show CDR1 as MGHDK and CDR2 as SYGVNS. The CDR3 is CASSATGAWGNYGYTF. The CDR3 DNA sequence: TGTGCCAGCAGTGCCACAGGGGCTTGGGGTAACTATGGCTACACCTTC.